This entry lists 24 T cell receptor beta chains sequenced from one sample in a study of T cells in Graves' hyperthyroidism and ophthalmopathy. The investigators amplified TCR beta CDR3 regions from RNA transcripts. The HTBI primer set was used in a first-round RT-PCR of the TCR CDR3. TCRdb ran MiXCR on the multiplex PCR reads and lists one entry per CDR3 protein. This table holds 350,000 to 400,000 distinct CDR3 sequences, about a fifth found once. Sequencing was carried out using blood. All receptors derive from a woman aged 18-30 years with Graves' hyperthyroidism.

This clonotype was counted ten times or more. The rearrangement uses TRBV27 and TRBJ1-2; no firm D call. The V and J ends lost 0 bases and 0 bases respectively, with 11 bases between them. The V gene's germline CDR1 is MNHEY and CDR2 SMNVEV (reference sequence). The length of the CDR3 is 16 residues. CDR3 nucleotide sequence: TGTGCCAGCAGTTTATCGAGGACGGGAGCTAACTATGGCTACACCTTC. It codes for CASSLSRTGANYGYTF.

There are many counts of this clonotype. The rearrangement links TRBV6-1 to TRBJ2-4; D ambiguous. The CDR3 runs to 15 residues. Trimming removed 3 bases from V and 0 bases from J, with 9 bases in between. Germline V gene sequence: CDR1 MNHNS, CDR2 SASEGT. CDR3 region: CASSDIVLAKNIQYF. DNA of the CDR3: TGTGCCAGCAGTGACATTGTTTTAGCCAAAAACATTCAGTACTTC.

This clonotype showed up many times. The rearrangement links TRBV2 to TRBJ2-2, with TRBD2 matching 7 bases. This CDR3 spans 15 amino acids. CDR1 is SNHLY and CDR2 is FYNNEI in the germline V gene. The junction had 11 bases not matched to a gene; V was cut back by 9 bases and J by 4 bases. The CDR3 loop is CASLGDYSSTGELFF. The CDR3 nucleotides are TGTGCCAGTTTAGGGGACTACTCCTCCACCGGGGAGCTGTTTTTT.

The rearrangement links TRBV6-2 or TRBV6-3 to TRBJ1-1, with D unresolved. The CDR3 sequence is 14 residues long. Germline values: CDR1 MNHEY, CDR2 SVGEGT. Trimming stripped 4 bases from V and 0 bases from J, with 9 bases between. DNA of the CDR3: TGTGCCAGCAGTTCCCCAGGTATGAACACTGAAGCTTTCTTT. Its protein is CASSSPGMNTEAFF.

The chain employs TRBV6-1 and TRBJ1-1, with no clear D. This CDR3 has 13 residues. Trimming removed 5 bases at V and 6 bases at J, with 13 bases between. Germline V gene data show CDR1 as MNHNS and CDR2 as SASEGT. The CDR3 here is CASSPPPVAEAFF. CDR3 DNA sequence: TGTGCCAGCAGTCCACCCCCGGTAGCTGAAGCTTTCTTT.

In this sample, this clonotype turned up once. This sequence joins TRBV15 and TRBJ1-5; no clear D gene. There are 15 residues in the CDR3. The germline V gene has CDR1 LNHNV and CDR2 YYDKDF (reference sequence). V was shortened by 0 bases and J by 6 bases, with 12 bases between the two germline ends. The CDR3, as DNA: TGTGCCACCAGCAGAGATCGGGCGGGCCGTCAGCCCCAGCATTTT. This codes for CATSRDRAGRQPQHF. The full variable domain, completed using reference TRBV15 and TRBJ1-5, is DAMVIQNPRYQVTQFGKPVTLSCSQTLNHNVMYWYQQKSSQAPKLLFHYYDKDFNNEADTPDNFQSRRPNTSFCFLDIRSPGLGDTAMYLCATSRDRAGRQPQHFGDGTRLSIL.

This clonotype was seen a few times. The chain is built from TRBV12-3 or TRBV12-4 and TRBJ2-5, with D possibly matching TRBD1 (5 bases). The CDR3 totals 13 residues. The V gene lost 6 bases and the J gene lost 1 base, with 9 bases spanning the gap. The CDR3 region has the DNA TGTGCCAGCAGCTGGACACTCCAAGAGACCCAGTACTTC. It codes for CASSWTLQETQYF.

The sample holds many counts of this clonotype. This rearrangement joins TRBV6-1 to TRBJ2-5, with a weak D call TRBD1 (5 bases). Trimming stripped 7 bases from V and 5 bases from J, with 11 bases between. Germline assignment: CDR1 MNHNS and CDR2 SASEGT. The CDR3 extends over 12 amino acids. The CDR3 DNA reads as TGTGCCAGCAAAGCAGGGTGGGAGACCCAGTACTTC. Protein sequence: CASKAGWETQYF.

This clonotype was observed a handful of times. V is TRBV11-2 and J is TRBJ2-5, with D unresolved. Trimming removed 0 bases from V and 0 bases from J, with 8 bases in between. CDR1 is SGHAT, CDR2 FQNNGV, per germline. This CDR3 region has 15 residues. CDR3 sequence: CASSLDSRYQETQYF. CDR3 nucleotide sequence: TGTGCCAGCAGCTTAGATAGCAGATACCAAGAGACCCAGTACTTC. Variable domain in full (rest from reference TRBV11-2 and TRBJ2-5): EAGVAQSPRYKIIEKRQSVAFWCNPISGHATLYWYQQILGQGPKLLIQFQNNGVVDDSQLPKDRFSAERLKGVDSTLKIQPAKLEDSAVYLCASSLDSRYQETQYFGPGTRLLVL.

This clonotype occurred many times. V usage is TRBV11-2 and J usage is TRBJ2-5; no firm D call. The germline gives CDR1 SGHAT, CDR2 FQNNGV. The CDR3 extends over 14 amino acids. Trimming pared 2 bases from V and 5 bases from J, leaving 12 bases between. CDR3 amino acids: CASSLPARTETQYF. CDR3 sequence (DNA): TGTGCCAGCAGCTTACCCGCCAGGACGGAGACCCAGTACTTC.

This clonotype was detected many times. The chain is built from TRBV28 and TRBJ2-5; D perhaps matches TRBD1 (6 bases). There are 13 residues in the CDR3. Trimming stripped 5 bases from V and 7 bases from J, with 14 bases between. Germline assignment: CDR1 MDHEN and CDR2 SYDVKM. The CDR3: CASSPDLRGTQYF. The CDR3, as DNA: TGTGCCAGCAGTCCCGACCTCAGGGGGACCCAGTACTTC.

The table lists this clonotype with a few counts. The CDR3 protein is CASSLHAAEKLFF. DNA of the CDR3: TGTGCCAGCAGCCTACATGCCGCGGAAAAACTGTTTTTT. The chain joins TRBV6-1 to TRBJ1-4; D is undetermined. The germline V gene encodes CDR1 MNHNS and CDR2 SASEGT. The CDR3 spans 13 residues. V was clipped by 6 bases and J by 8 bases, with 13 bases between them.

This clonotype was observed at least ten times. V gene TRBV29-1 combines with J gene TRBJ1-2; a weak D match, TRBD1 (6 bases). In germline, CDR1 is SQVTM, CDR2 ANQGSEA. The CDR3 totals 13 residues. The V gene lost 1 base and the J gene lost 4 bases, with 10 bases spanning the gap. CDR3 DNA: TGCAGCGTTGAAGGGCAGGGGATCTATGGCTACACCTTC. Translated, it gives CSVEGQGIYGYTF.

Many counts were recorded for this clonotype. The rearrangement uses TRBV12-3 or TRBV12-4 and TRBJ2-2, with 7 bases identical to TRBD2. V shed 8 bases, J shed 7 bases, and the junction held 7 bases outside the gene matches. There are 13 residues in the CDR3. The CDR3 protein is CASSGGPNGELFF. The CDR3 coding sequence is TGTGCCAGCTCGGGGGGACCCAACGGGGAGCTGTTTTTT.

The rearrangement uses TRBV27 and TRBJ2-3, with unresolved D. Germline V gene sequence: CDR1 MNHEY, CDR2 SMNVEV (reference sequence). The V and J ends lost 2 bases and 5 bases respectively, with 8 bases between them. CDR3 length equals 13 residues. The CDR3 sequence is CASSLPPGDTQYF. Written as DNA, the CDR3 is TGTGCCAGCAGTTTACCCCCCGGAGATACGCAGTATTTT.

This clonotype has at least ten counts. CDR3 sequence: CASSQVLGSTGELFF. The CDR3 DNA sequence: TGCGCCAGCAGCCAAGTTCTGGGGTCCACCGGGGAGCTGTTTTTT. The chain carries TRBV4-1 and TRBJ2-2; no clear D. CDR1 and CDR2 (germline): MGHRA, YSYEKL. Trimming shortened V by 1 base and J by 4 bases, and 10 bases separated the two germline ends. The CDR3 totals 15 residues.

This clonotype has ten or more counts. V gene TRBV28 combines with J gene TRBJ2-5; D assignment may be TRBD1 or TRBD2 (5 bases each). Trimming removed 6 bases from V and 0 bases from J, with 8 bases in between. The CDR3 runs 13 residues. Germline assignment: CDR1 MDHEN and CDR2 SYDVKM. DNA of the CDR3: TGTGCCAGCAGAACGGGGCACCAAGAGACCCAGTACTTC. Its translation: CASRTGHQETQYF.

This clonotype was observed at least ten times. For the CDR3, the DNA is TGTGCTAGTGGTTTGGGCCACGGGTTTCCCTACGAGCAGTACTTC. This encodes CASGLGHGFPYEQYF. The V gene is TRBV12-5, the J gene TRBJ2-7; D is unresolved. CDR1 and CDR2 from the germline V gene are LGHNT and FRNRAP. V was shortened by 1 base and J by 2 bases, with 12 bases between the two germline ends. The CDR3 covers 15 residues.

As for this clonotype: Being one base from a much bigger clone, this may be a read error. This sequence joins TRBV27 and TRBJ1-1; D unresolved. The CDR3 runs to 15 residues. Germline V CDR1 and CDR2: MNHEY, SMNVEV (reference sequence). The CDR3 sequence is CASSLTPGMNTEACF. CDR3 nucleotides: TGTGCCAGCAGCCTAACCCCCGGTATGAACACTGAAGCTTGCTTT.

This clonotype has at least ten counts. The chain carries TRBV6-1 and TRBJ2-7; TRBD1 matches at 8 bases. This CDR3 has 16 amino acids. Germline V gene lookup returns CDR1 MNHNS and CDR2 SASEGT. Trimming cost V 5 bases and J 0 bases; bases outside gene matches: 9. DNA for the CDR3: TGTGCCAGCAGTCCAGCGACAGGGGTTAGCTCCTACGAGCAGTACTTC. It specifies CASSPATGVSSYEQYF.

This clonotype came up a few times. This chain links TRBV18 with TRBJ1-6, with D possibly TRBD1 on 6 matching bases. The V gene lost 1 base and the J gene lost 6 bases, with 13 bases spanning the gap. The germline V gene encodes CDR1 KGHSH and CDR2 LQKENI. This CDR3 spans 16 amino acids. The CDR3 DNA follows: TGTGCCAGCTCACCACAGGAACAGGGTGGTAATTCACCCCTCCACTTT. Its translation is CASSPQEQGGNSPLHF. Full variable domain (outside the CDR3, taken from reference TRBV18 and TRBJ1-6): NAGVMQNPRHLVRRRGQEARLRCSPMKGHSHVYWYRQLPEEGLKFMVYLQKENIIDESGMPKERFSAEFPKEGPSILRIQQVVRGDSAAYFCASSPQEQGGNSPLHFGNGTRLTVT.

This clonotype was observed a handful of times. V usage is TRBV5-1 and J usage is TRBJ1-1, with D unresolved. In germline, CDR1 is SGHRS, CDR2 YFSETQ. This CDR3 region has 15 residues. Trimming removed 4 bases from V and 1 base from J, with 14 bases in between. CDR3 sequence: CASSLLYGQNTEAFF. CDR3 nucleotide sequence: TGCGCCAGCAGCCTGTTATACGGCCAGAACACTGAAGCTTTCTTT.

The chain uses TRBV14 and TRBJ2-7; 8 nucleotides align to TRBD1. J was trimmed by 5 bases and V by 3 bases; bases with no gene match: 6. Germline CDR1 reads SGHDN; CDR2 reads FVKESK. CDR3 length equals 14 residues. The CDR3 sequence is CASSHRQGINEQYF. The CDR3 nucleotides read TGTGCCAGCAGCCATCGACAGGGGATCAACGAGCAGTACTTC.

This chain links TRBV6-1 with TRBJ2-5; D is possibly TRBD2 (5 bases). The germline CDR1 and CDR2 sequences are MNHNS and SASEGT. V dropped 1 base and J dropped 2 bases, with 11 bases sitting between them. This CDR3 is built from 15 residues. DNA of the CDR3: TGTGCCAGCAGTGAAGACGGAGGTATACAAGAGACCCAGTACTTC. Protein sequence: CASSEDGGIQETQYF.